This T cell receptor (beta chain) was documented in a study of CD8+ T cells in alopecia areata. Across the whole study: Donor skin was harvested from roughly 6-13-month-old C3H/HeJ mice with spontaneous alopecia and grafted onto approximately 7-11-week-old female C3H/HeJ recipients.

After isolation, RNA underwent reverse transcription to generate cDNA as the sequencing template. Some clones are missing from TCRdb's copy, which holds only in-frame ones; the method was immunoSEQ multiplex PCR. The profile covers around 290,000 clones, none occurring a single time. Germline CDR1 reads MNHDT; CDR2 reads YYDKIL. The CDR3 length is 14 residues. There are many counts of this clone. Its antigen is undetermined. Mouse gene names and germline throughout. Coverage ceases 4 residues before the CDR3 finishes, and the germline J gene fills in the end. Sorting used CD4, CD8alpha, NKG2D, NKG2ACE and other markers on pooled cutaneous lymph node cells. Study-wide results and caveats: Normal skin's resident alphabeta T cells are also sequenced in scalp samples.

The specimen was CD4+ T cells sorted from a lymph node. The sequence was obtained from a C3H/HeJ mouse with alopecia areata. This strain has MHC haplotype H2-k. The V and J genes are TRBV17 and TRBJ2-7; 10 bases line up with TRBD2. CDR3 DNA (partial): TGTGCTAGCAGCCGAGGACTGGGGGAGTAT. Protein: CASSRGLGEY. The complete CDR3 protein is CASSRGLGEYEQYF.